The entry below describes one T cell receptor beta chain. Ten or more counts support this clonotype. No antigen is known for it. The sample holds no much larger clone one base away, and base qualities are not on file. This entry comes from a study of read filtering for tumor transcriptome and immune sequencing (TCRdb year 2020). With regard to the full study: The cohort was composed of more than 16 male and roughly 15 female patients, with a mean age of around 66 years and an age range of roughly 45 to 85. As a main aim, a read-filtering strategy for immune repertoire data was addressed, with the specific question being whether clonotypes supported by a single read should be removed. By revised international staging, eight or nine patients were R-ISS I, about 15 were R-ISS II and roughly 7 were R-ISS III. TCR-region mapped reads per sample ranged from about 4.05 to 10.27 million with IR-seq versus only roughly 75 to 1273 with RNA-seq. Using the same bone marrow samples, the study ran both targeted immune repertoire sequencing and bulk whole-transcriptome sequencing and then compared the TCR repertoires from each method. After DNase treatment, whole-transcriptome libraries were prepared using the TruSeq RNA Access Library Prep Kit. The paper's findings and limits, for the study overall: The sorted CD138-negative fraction was not purified T cells but a mixed bone marrow immune population. Single-read clonotypes made up around 82% of clonotypes but only 3% to 4.5% of total reads in IR-seq, compared with more than 65% of clonotypes and about 44% of reads in RNA-seq. Clonotypes were captured by IR-seq at much higher depth and more reliably than by RNA-seq, and smaller IR-seq throughput was sufficient for identification of most shared clonotypes. Removing single-read clonotypes increased the correlation between IR-seq and RNA-seq shared clonotype proportions.

TCR libraries were constructed from approximately 0.4 ug RNA using the Immunoverse kit, and molecular barcoded adaptors covering alpha/delta and beta/gamma chains were employed. The same RNA used for transcriptome sequencing was used for TCR library preparation. Sequencing of TCR libraries was carried out on an Illumina HiSeq 4000 with 2 x 150 cycles. From the authors' description of their analysis: With MiXCR, TCR reads were aligned to human V, D, J and C references and assembled into CDR3 clonotypes, with quality filtering and error correction included. The tcR package in R was used for analysis of clonotype counts and gene usage diversity. Raw mapping reads were checked after the RNA-seq reads had been mapped by STAR aligner version 2.5.3a onto the human GRCh37 genome. To test how sequencing depth affected the clonotypes detected, IR-seq fastq files were randomly downsampled with Seqtk 1.3. The public reads were reanalyzed by TCRdb: fastp trimming at Q25, MiXCR alignment, in-frame beta chains only. Rows are combined by CDR3 protein, so each entry shows the most common genes and DNA. It is TCRdb's table, rather than the study itself, that gives the V and J calls and clone size. A total of 30,000 to 40,000 distinct CDR3 sequences appear in this sample, approximately 12% of them only once. Of the sample, around 34% falls within the top ten clones.

Bone marrow was sampled from every patient at the time of active disease. Isolation of bone marrow mononuclear cells was performed by Ficoll-Hypaque density gradient centrifugation. To remove myeloma plasma cells, the cells were labeled with CD138 magnetic microbeads on a MACS separator, and CD138-negative cells were then collected by negative selection. Flow cytometry on an Attune NxT with CD138 antibodies was used to check the purity of the isolated cells. Total RNA was extracted with TRIzol reagent and quantified with a NanoDrop spectrophotometer. For each patient, the CD138-negative bone marrow sample underwent paired RNA-seq and IR-seq. Taken from cysteine to phenylalanine, the CDR3 has 13 residues. The DNA shown is the 39-base CDR3, in frame from base 1. Between the V and J ends, shortened by 1 base and 10 bases respectively, the junction contains 11 bases. As encoded in the germline V gene, CDR1 is SNHLY while CDR2 is FYNNEI.

The sequencing input was a population of CD138-negative cells sorted from bone marrow. Interpreted using the paper, the cell subset or site label stands for: bone marrow mononuclear cells depleted of CD138+ plasma/myeloma cells by negative magnetic selection. The receptor's source is a donor aged 40 or older with multiple myeloma. The sequence is built from TRBV2 and TRBJ2-1, with the D call perhaps TRBD1 or TRBD2, as 6 bases match in each case. The sequence in DNA is TGTGCCAGCAGTGAAGTTACGGGGGCCGAGCAGTTCTTC. It is translated as CASSEVTGAEQFF.